The 22 T cell receptor beta chains listed next were all sequenced from one sample in a study of CD8+CD57+ T cells in acquired aplastic anemia. Both TCR beta VDJ combination and CDR3 sequence profiling were carried out. Genomic DNA was the template for this profiling. TCRdb processed the reads anew with MiXCR; each CDR3 protein has one entry. Seen here are roughly 290,000 distinct CDR3 sequences, roughly 59% observed once, and the top ten hold around 1.3%. In patients chosen for sequencing, flow cytometry had shown CD8+CD57+ cell expansion. Sequencing used sorted CD4+, CD8+, or CD8+CD57+ T cells (not recorded which) from PBMCs. These receptors were obtained from a human donor with aplastic anemia.

The chain recombines TRBV10-3 with TRBJ2-1, with 11 bases identical to TRBD2. This CDR3 comprises 17 residues. Germline CDR1 is ENHRY and CDR2 is SYGVKD. Trimming took 1 base from V and 0 from J; bases not matched to a gene: 2. The CDR3 loop is CAISELGLAVSYNEQFF. CDR3 DNA: TGTGCCATCAGTGAGTTGGGACTAGCGGTCTCCTACAATGAGCAGTTCTTC.

This clonotype was counted once. The V and J genes are TRBV9 and TRBJ1-3, with 8 bases aligning to TRBD1. The J segment lost 7 bases and the V segment lost 3 bases, leaving 12 bases of the junction unmatched. Germline values: CDR1 SGDLS, CDR2 YYNGEE. CDR3 length equals 16 residues. The CDR3 here is CASSGPGTGRSNTIYF. The CDR3 DNA sequence: TGTGCCAGCAGCGGCCCCGGGACAGGTCGATCGAACACCATATATTTT.

This clonotype has a handful of counts. This may come from a read error, since a much larger clone is one base off. V and J are TRBV2 and TRBJ2-6; D is uncertain. This CDR3 contains 16 residues. Trimming took off 5 bases at V and 2 bases at J, with 13 bases between the two ends. CDR1 SNHLY and CDR2 FYNNEI come from the germline V gene. In DNA form, the CDR3 reads TGTGCCAGCAGTTACGCAGGCGCCCCTGGGGCCAACGTCCTGACTTTC. It translates to CASSYAGAPGANVLTF.

The J gene is TRBJ2-3, the V gene TRBV14; D call uncertain. The CDR3 loop spans 13 amino acids. Looked up from germline, CDR1 is SGHDN and CDR2 is FVKESK. The V end was cut by 1 base, the J end by 5 bases, with 7 bases between. CDR3 in amino acids: CASSQVSGDTQYF. In DNA form, the CDR3 reads TGTGCCAGCAGCCAAGTATCCGGAGATACGCAGTATTTT.

The chain uses TRBV20-1 and TRBJ2-3, with D perhaps matching TRBD2 (5 bases). This CDR3 comprises 14 residues. Germline CDR1 and CDR2: DFQATT and SNEGSKA (reference sequence). V dropped 1 base and J dropped 5 bases, with 13 bases sitting between them. The CDR3 reads CSARAPAGGDTQYF. Here the CDR3 DNA reads TGCAGTGCTAGAGCTCCGGCAGGAGGAGATACGCAGTATTTT.

The CDR3 region is CSVDALEVYNEQFF. CDR3 coding DNA: TGCAGCGTTGATGCGTTGGAAGTCTACAATGAGCAGTTCTTC. The chain employs TRBV29-1 and TRBJ2-7; D is undetermined. The DNA end favors TRBJ2-1, so the J call may be wrong. CDR1 and CDR2 (germline): SQVTM, ANQGSEA. CDR3 length: 14 residues.

The chain uses TRBV7-9 and TRBJ1-1, with D hard to call. Trimming pared 5 bases from V and 5 bases from J, leaving 15 bases between. CDR3 length: 14 amino acids. Germline V gene sequence: CDR1 SEHNR, CDR2 FQNEAQ (reference sequence). CDR3 residues: CASSPTIVETEAFF. CDR3 coding DNA: TGTGCCAGCAGCCCTACAATCGTCGAAACTGAAGCTTTCTTT.

The sample holds many counts of this clonotype. V is TRBV7-9 and J is TRBJ1-1; tentative D call: TRBD1 (6 bases). V shed 1 base and J shed 5 bases, with 8 bases lying between them. There are 13 residues in the CDR3. CDR1 is SEHNR and CDR2 is FQNEAQ in the germline V gene (reference sequence). CDR3: CASSLEQGTEAFF. The CDR3 DNA follows: TGTGCCAGCAGCTTAGAGCAGGGGACTGAAGCTTTCTTT. Using reference TRBV7-9 and TRBJ1-1 for the parts outside the CDR3, the full variable domain is DTGVSQNPRHKITKRGQNVTFRCDPISEHNRLYWYRQTLGQGPEFLTYFQNEAQLEKSRLLSDRFSAERPKGSFSTLEIQRTEQGDSAMYLCASSLEQGTEAFFGQGTRLTVV.

This clonotype was seen repeatedly, ten times or more. The chain couples TRBV5-4 to TRBJ2-2, with 10 bases aligning to TRBD2. The CDR3 is made up of 16 amino acids. V was clipped by 4 bases and J by 1 base; unmatched bases: 4. Germline CDR1 and CDR2: SGHNT and YYREEE (reference sequence). This CDR3 reads CASSLGTSVNTGELFF. The CDR3 DNA reads as TGTGCCAGCAGCCTGGGGACTAGCGTGAACACCGGGGAGCTGTTTTTT.

This clonotype was seen only a few times. This sequence joins TRBV7-8 and TRBJ2-7, with D perhaps being TRBD1 or TRBD2 (7 bases each). V lost 0 bases and J lost 0, with 36 bases in between. This CDR3 contains 24 residues. Germline V gene data show CDR1 as SGHVS and CDR2 as FQNEAQ. The CDR3 is CASSLARQGGLGDGEGSYSYEQYF. The CDR3 nucleotides are TGTGCCAGCAGCTTAGCCCGACAGGGAGGGTTAGGAGACGGAGAGGGGTCGTACTCCTACGAGCAGTACTTC.

This clonotype was picked up a small number of times. The rearrangement joins TRBV19 to TRBJ1-2; D is unclear. Germline assignment: CDR1 LNHDA and CDR2 SQIVND (reference sequence). The CDR3 totals 13 residues. V lost 3 bases to trimming and J lost 1 base, with 6 bases between them. The DNA for the CDR3 is TGTGCCAGTAGTATGGGCAGTAACTATGGCTACACCTTC. It codes for CASSMGSNYGYTF.

This clonotype came up many times. This sequence joins TRBV7-9 and TRBJ1-5, with TRBD1 matching over 7 bases. The J segment lost 4 bases and the V segment lost 5 bases, leaving 5 bases of the junction unmatched. Germline CDR1 reads SEHNR; CDR2 reads FQNEAQ (reference sequence). The CDR3 totals 14 residues. The CDR3: CASSPDRSNQPQHF. The DNA of the CDR3 is TGTGCCAGCAGCCCGGACAGGTCGAATCAGCCCCAGCATTTT. The full variable domain, in which reference TRBV7-9 and TRBJ1-5 provide the parts outside the CDR3, is DTGVSQNPRHKITKRGQNVTFRCDPISEHNRLYWYRQTLGQGPEFLTYFQNEAQLEKSRLLSDRFSAERPKGSFSTLEIQRTEQGDSAMYLCASSPDRSNQPQHFGDGTRLSIL.

About this clonotype: Since no conserved phenylalanine or tryptophan closes the CDR3, a read error is the likely cause. It is unclear where the CDR3 begins or ends on the DNA, so no DNA is shown, and the CDR3 is as TCRdb lists it. The rearrangement links TRBV7-2 to TRBJ2-7. Germline V gives CDR1 SGHTA, CDR2 FQGNSA. 10 amino acids form the CDR3, both terminal residues included. The CDR3 sequence: CASSSLDRCS.

This clonotype was observed at least ten times. The chain uses TRBV5-8 and TRBJ2-1; D uncertain. The V gene lost 0 bases and the J gene lost 0 bases, with 13 bases spanning the gap. There are 17 residues in the CDR3. Germline CDR1 SGHTS, CDR2 YDEGEE. The DNA for the CDR3 is TGTGCCAGCAGCTTGGTTGTGCAGAGCAGCTCCTACAATGAGCAGTTCTTC. It is translated as CASSLVVQSSSYNEQFF.

The chain employs TRBV10-3 and TRBJ2-5; 7 nucleotides line up with TRBD1. This CDR3 has 15 residues. Germline CDR1 and CDR2: ENHRY and SYGVKD. The ends lost 0 bases at V and 5 bases at J; junction bases unmatched: 6. CDR3 sequence (DNA): TGTGCCATCAGTGAGTCGGCAGGGGGTAGGGAGACCCAGTACTTC. It encodes CAISESAGGRETQYF.

The rearrangement uses TRBV5-1 and TRBJ1-3; tentative D call: TRBD1 (5 bases). The CDR3 runs 15 residues. Germline V gene data show CDR1 as SGHRS and CDR2 as YFSETQ. V lost 4 bases and J 0 bases, leaving 11 bases between the germline ends. The CDR3, as DNA: TGCGCCAGCAGCGCGGACACTAGCTCTGGAAACACCATATATTTT. Amino acids: CASSADTSSGNTIYF. Drawing the rest from reference TRBV5-1 and TRBJ1-3, the complete variable domain is KAGVTQTPRYLIKTRGQQVTLSCSPISGHRSVSWYQQTPGQGLQFLFEYFSETQRNKGNFPGRFSGRQFSNSRSEMNVSTLELGDSALYLCASSADTSSGNTIYFGEGSWLTVV.

This chain connects TRBV19 to TRBJ1-1; 9 nucleotides align to TRBD1. The germline V gene encodes CDR1 LNHDA and CDR2 SQIVND (reference sequence). With V trimmed by 6 bases and J by 5 bases, 7 bases remained unmatched. This CDR3 region has 14 residues. The CDR3 here is CASRSQGQGTEAFF. The CDR3 DNA reads as TGTGCCAGTAGATCCCAAGGACAGGGGACTGAAGCTTTCTTT.

V is TRBV20-1 and J is TRBJ1-1, with TRBD1 matching over 7 bases. V lost 1 base to trimming and J lost 6 bases; unmatched junction nucleotides: 8. The CDR3 extends over 14 amino acids. Germline V gene data show CDR1 as DFQATT and CDR2 as SNEGSKA (reference sequence). This CDR3 is CSARGPGTGAEAFF. CDR3 nucleotides: TGCAGTGCTAGAGGTCCAGGAACAGGGGCTGAAGCTTTCTTT.

The chain recombines TRBV4-2 with TRBJ1-5; D is ambiguous. In germline, CDR1 is LGHNA, CDR2 YNFKEQ. Trimming stripped 3 bases from V and 5 bases from J, with 8 bases between. The CDR3 runs 13 residues. The CDR3 spells CASSQAPDQPQHF. The CDR3 DNA reads TGTGCCAGCAGCCAGGCGCCCGATCAGCCCCAGCATTTT.

Points on this clonotype: Being one base from a much bigger clone, this may be a read error. CDR3 DNA: TGTGCCAGCAGTTACTCAGTGCGGGGGATGGGGGTAGATACGCAGTATTTT. It codes for CASSYSVRGMGVDTQYF. This rearrangement joins TRBV6-5 to TRBJ2-3, with 7 nucleotides matching TRBD2. Germline CDR1 MNHEY, CDR2 SVGAGI. The V and J ends lost 0 bases and 5 bases, in that order; junction bases with no gene match: 11. The CDR3 runs to 17 residues.

In the case of this clonotype: Because the CDR3 is missing its conserved closing phenylalanine or tryptophan, this is likely a read error. The limits of the CDR3 on the DNA are not certain, so only TCRdb's listed CDR3 is given. J is TRBJ1-1 and V is TRBV12-3 or TRBV12-4. The CDR3 sequence runs 14 residues, both termini included. The CDR3 spells CASSLQGRQTEASL.

This clonotype was seen more than once but under ten times. This chain joins TRBV10-3 and TRBJ2-5, with D perhaps matching TRBD2 (5 bases). Trimming stripped 0 bases from V and 4 bases from J, with 12 bases between. The CDR3 totals 15 residues. Germline-derived CDR1 and CDR2 are ENHRY and SYGVKD. The CDR3 nucleotides are TGTGCCATCAGTGAGTCTGACACCGGGGTAGAGACCCAGTACTTC. Translating gives CAISESDTGVETQYF.